A single sample is the source of the 2 T cell receptor beta chains below, sequenced in a study of T-cell memory formation after mild COVID-19 (dated by TCRdb to about 2021). Libraries came from 5' RACE. Sequencing was carried out with an Illumina NovaSeq 6000. TCRdb reprocessing: public reads trimmed at Q25 with fastp, clones called with MiXCR, in-frame beta chains kept. Rows are combined by CDR3 protein, so each entry shows the most common genes and DNA. The sample yields 120,000 to 150,000 distinct CDR3 sequences; about a fifth were counted once. 2% to 2.5% of the sample goes to the ten largest clones. Sequenced: PBMCs or a T cell subset sorted from them (not recorded which). The receptors were gathered from an adult woman who had mild COVID-19 (a few samples of this study predate the infection). The sample titles of this study are shuffled in the database, so cell type and time point are left out; the donor was told from shared clones.

The CDR3 region has the DNA TGTGCCAGCGCGTGGCGAGCGGGCGGGTCCTACGAGCAGTACTTC. Translation gives CASAWRAGGSYEQYF. V and J are TRBV7-9 and TRBJ2-7; D possibly corresponds to TRBD2 (6 bases). CDR3 length: 15 residues. The germline V gene encodes CDR1 SEHNR and CDR2 FQNEAQ (reference sequence). Trimming pared 8 bases from V and 1 base from J, leaving 18 bases between. Combining the CDR3 with reference TRBV7-9 and TRBJ2-7 gives the whole variable domain DTGVSQNPRHKITKRGQNVTFRCDPISEHNRLYWYRQTLGQGPEFLTYFQNEAQLEKSRLLSDRFSAERPKGSFSTLEIQRTEQGDSAMYLCASAWRAGGSYEQYFGPGTRLTVT.

The CDR3 sequence is CASSDDGTGVGETQYF. CDR3 bases: TGTGCCAGCAGTGATGACGGGACAGGGGTCGGTGAGACCCAGTACTTC. V usage is TRBV2 and J usage is TRBJ2-5, with TRBD1 matching 10 bases. The J segment lost 5 bases and the V segment lost 3 bases, leaving 9 bases of the junction unmatched. The CDR3 is 16 amino acids. Germline V gene sequence: CDR1 SNHLY, CDR2 FYNNEI.